This TCR beta chain was captured by sequencing in a study of cytomegalovirus exposure and HLA in healthy donors. General study findings and limits: It was likely that a cluster of highly shared sequence variants was a sequencing artifact. Later analysis identified around 15,000 TCR beta sequences associated with HLA alleles, using a false discovery rate threshold of 0.05.

60 Vbeta and 13 Jbeta primers were used in PCR. Sequencing was performed with immunoSEQ multiplex PCR; in TCRdb, only in-frame clones are kept and a portion is missing. The sample lists fewer than 200,000 clones, approximately 78% occurring once. Turning to this clone: The antigen remains undetermined.

The CDR3 is 17 amino acids. The germline gives CDR1 LGHNA, CDR2 YNFKEQ. V shed 0 bases and J shed 4 bases, with 17 bases lying between them. The TCR was taken from a human donor in good health. The chain couples TRBV4-2 to TRBJ2-3, with TRBD2 as a possible D gene (6 bases). Material for sequencing was PBMCs. The chain's CDR3 is CASSQDGRSALSDTQYF. CDR3 sequence (DNA): TGTGCCAGCAGCCAAGATGGGAGGAGCGCTTTATCAGATACGCAGTATTTT.